This TCR beta chain came from a study of post-analysis software for immune sequencing data. Built from TCR beta cDNA, the libraries had unique molecular identifiers in them. TCRdb used MiXCR to reprocess the PCR reads, holding one entry per CDR3 protein. Here the sample spans roughly 580,000 distinct CDR3 sequences, roughly 47% being singletons. Input material: blood. The TCR originated in a girl under 18 with multiple sclerosis.

The CDR3 region has the DNA TGTGCCAGCTTCGGACAGGAGTTTGGCAATGGCTACACCTTC. This sequence encodes CASFGQEFGNGYTF. V gene TRBV5-6 combines with J gene TRBJ1-2, with TRBD1 identical over 7 bases. V shed 7 bases, J shed 6 bases, and the junction held 12 bases outside the gene matches. Looked up from germline, CDR1 is SGHDT and CDR2 is YYEEEE. The length of the CDR3 is 14 residues.